Listed here are 2 T cell receptor beta chains from one sample, sequenced in a study of T cell repertoires in cytomegalovirus infection (dated by TCRdb to between 2018 and 2020). The data were produced on an Illumina HiSeq 1500. TCRdb handled the public reads itself, with Q25 trimming in fastp and clone calling in MiXCR, and kept productive beta chains. Under each unique CDR3 protein, matching rows form one entry showing the most common genes and DNA. The sample table contains just over 450,000 distinct CDR3 sequences; only one count was recorded for approximately 40% of them. The ten largest clonotypes hold 40% to 50% of the sample. What these receptors recognize is not known. The meaning of the sample's treatment or condition label: in vitro stimulation with specific CMV peptide epitopes to enrich CMV-specific T cells. This material consisted of cultured PBMCs, taken from culture after CMV antigen stimulation. The receptors were gathered from a human donor in good health (CMV status not recorded). Some clones in this sample may be carry-over from other donors' samples.

This rearrangement joins TRBV6-1 to TRBJ1-1; 7 bases are shared with TRBD1. V lost 5 bases and J lost 1; bases outside the gene matches: 4. Looked up from germline, CDR1 is MNHNS and CDR2 is SASEGT. The CDR3 contains 14 residues. The CDR3 nucleotides read TGTGCCAGCAGTATACAGGGGAAGAACACTGAAGCTTTCTTT. Protein product: CASSIQGKNTEAFF.

This clonotype was seen only a few times. J is TRBJ2-5 and V is TRBV7-6; D is ambiguous. Germline values: CDR1 SGHVS, CDR2 FNYEAQ. V was pared by 3 bases and J by 4 bases, with 6 bases between. This CDR3 has 12 residues. The CDR3 spells CASSFRRETQYF. Written as DNA, the CDR3 is TGTGCCAGCAGCTTCAGAAGAGAGACCCAGTACTTC.